These 24 T cell receptor beta chains were all obtained from the same sample, sequenced in a study of blood T cell repertoires in COVID-19 (dated by TCRdb to about 2020). Receptor amplification or capture employed the immunoSEQ multiplex PCR assay. TCRdb obtained this table from immuneACCESS and retained in-frame rearrangements with V and J assigned. These tables miss some clones; where compared with another copy, unresolved V genes account for less than half of the shortfall, and the remainder is unexplained. The sample table contains over 95,000 clones; only one count was recorded for approximately 90% of them. The ten largest clones represent approximately 4.3% of the sample. Sequencing was carried out using peripheral blood. The source of these receptors is a woman in her fifties or sixties with acute or convalescent COVID-19.

The rearrangement joins TRBV12-5 to TRBJ1-2; D uncertain. Germline CDR1 is LGHNT and CDR2 is FRNRAP. Trimming removed 7 bases from V and 4 bases from J, with 10 bases in between. The length of the CDR3 is 12 residues. This chain's CDR3 is CASVQATYGYTF. The CDR3 region has the DNA TGTGCTAGTGTTCAGGCGACCTATGGCTACACCTTC.

Points on this clone: This sample also contains other DNA sequences that code for the same CDR3. This chain uses TRBV28 with TRBJ2-7; possibly TRBD1 for D (5 bases). Germline values: CDR1 MDHEN, CDR2 SYDVKM. This CDR3 has 13 amino acids. V was shortened by 3 bases and J by 9 bases, with 15 bases between the two germline ends. CDR3 coding DNA: TGTGCCAGCAGTTTTCAGGGCGGCATAGGGCAGTACTTC. This gives the protein CASSFQGGIGQYF.

With regard to this clone: The identical CDR3 is also encoded by other nucleotide sequences in the sample. V is TRBV7-2 and J is TRBJ1-1; no clear D. CDR1 SGHTA and CDR2 FQGNSA come from the germline V gene. There are 13 residues in the CDR3. With 2 bases removed from V and 4 bases from J, the gap between germline ends came to 8 bases. The CDR3 region is CASSLKGGTEAFF. DNA of the CDR3: TGTGCCAGCAGCTTAAAAGGCGGCACTGAAGCTTTCTTT. Drawing the rest from reference TRBV7-2 and TRBJ1-1, the complete variable domain is GAGVSQSPSNKVTEKGKDVELRCDPISGHTALYWYRQSLGQGLEFLIYFQGNSAPDKSGLPSDRFSAERTGGSVSTLTIQRTQQEDSAVYLCASSLKGGTEAFFGQGTRLTVV.

The chain recombines TRBV9 with TRBJ2-2; 7 bases match TRBD2. Germline CDR1 reads SGDLS; CDR2 reads YYNGEE. The length of the CDR3 is 18 residues. V gave up 4 bases and J gave up 5 bases; unmatched junction bases: 17. The CDR3, as DNA: TGTGCCAGCAGCTCACTTTGGGGCGGGAGTTCCAGGACCGGGGAGCTGTTTTTT. It is translated as CASSSLWGGSSRTGELFF.

The gene calls are TRBV3-1 (or the pseudogene TRBV3-2) and TRBJ1-6; D is perhaps TRBD1 (5 bases). Germline values: CDR1 LGHDT, CDR2 YNNKEL (reference sequence). Trimming took off 0 bases at V and 7 bases at J, with 13 bases between the two ends. This CDR3 contains 16 residues. The CDR3 here is CASSQDSGTPNSPLHF. In DNA, the CDR3 is TGTGCCAGCAGCCAAGATAGTGGGACTCCAAATTCACCCCTCCACTTT.

The J gene is TRBJ1-5, the V gene TRBV3-1 (or the pseudogene TRBV3-2); D gene uncertain. The CDR3 consists of 13 residues. Trimming left V 4 bases short and J 0 bases short, with 4 bases between. Looked up from germline, CDR1 is LGHDT and CDR2 is YNNKEL (reference sequence). The CDR3 DNA sequence: TGTGCCAGCAGCCTCGGTAGCAATCAGCCCCAGCATTTT. Translating gives CASSLGSNQPQHF.

This chain connects TRBV11-2 to TRBJ1-6, with TRBD1 matching 7 bases. Per the germline V gene, CDR1 is SGHAT and CDR2 is FQNNGV. J was trimmed by 2 bases and V by 0 bases; bases with no gene match: 13. The CDR3 length is 20 residues. CDR3 region: CASSLEPLPQGSPYNSPLHF. CDR3 bases: TGTGCCAGCAGCTTAGAGCCCCTCCCACAGGGGAGCCCCTATAATTCACCCCTCCACTTT.

A note on this clone: Other nucleotide sequences in the sample specify the same CDR3. This chain links TRBV9 with TRBJ1-1; a possible D gene is TRBD1 (6 bases). This CDR3 comprises 14 residues. Between the trimmed V and J ends, which lost 0 bases and 4 bases, there was a span of 10 bases. The V gene's germline CDR1 is SGDLS and CDR2 YYNGEE. The CDR3 DNA sequence: TGTGCCAGCAGCGTAGAGGGGGTGGGCACTGAAGCTTTCTTT. This sequence encodes CASSVEGVGTEAFF.

This chain links TRBV4-2 with TRBJ2-5, with D unresolved. This CDR3 has 14 residues. Per the germline V gene, CDR1 is LGHNA and CDR2 is YNFKEQ. V was pared by 1 base and J by 2 bases, with 8 bases between. In nucleotides, the CDR3 is TGTGCCAGCAGCCAAGGAGACTCGCAAGAGACCCAGTACTTC. The encoded protein is CASSQGDSQETQYF.

V gene TRBV12-3 or TRBV12-4 combines with J gene TRBJ1-6; D not certain. CDR3 length: 12 amino acids. V dropped 8 bases and J dropped 5 bases, with 7 bases sitting between them. The DNA for the CDR3 is TGTGCCAGCTCCACTAATAATTCACCCCTCCACTTT. Protein: CASSTNNSPLHF.

V usage is TRBV15 and J usage is TRBJ2-5, with TRBD2 as a possible D gene (6 bases). V was trimmed by 0 bases and J by 2 bases, leaving 16 bases between them. This CDR3 has 17 residues. The V gene's germline CDR1 is LNHNV and CDR2 YYDKDF (reference sequence). DNA for the CDR3: TGTGCCACCAGCAGAGATTGGGGCGGGGCCAATCAAGAGACCCAGTACTTC. Translated, it gives CATSRDWGGANQETQYF.

This chain connects TRBV7-2 to TRBJ1-5, with a weak D call TRBD1 (5 bases). In germline, CDR1 is SGHTA, CDR2 FQGNSA. Trimming left V 5 bases short and J 4 bases short, with 12 bases between. This CDR3 is 14 amino acids long. CDR3 in DNA: TGTGCCAGCAGCCAATTGGGGGGGAATCAGCCCCAGCATTTT. This codes for CASSQLGGNQPQHF.

This chain joins TRBV18 and TRBJ2-5; 7 nucleotides agree with TRBD2. The CDR3 length is 13 residues. Germline V gene sequence: CDR1 KGHSH, CDR2 LQKENI. V lost 3 bases to trimming and J lost 4 bases; unmatched junction nucleotides: 2. The CDR3 loop is CASSPTSPETQYF. CDR3 DNA: TGTGCCAGCTCACCGACTAGCCCAGAGACCCAGTACTTC.

Only a few counts were recorded for this clone. This chain connects TRBV14 to TRBJ1-1, with D perhaps TRBD1 (6 bases). Germline values: CDR1 SGHDN, CDR2 FVKESK. CDR3 size: 13 residues. With 2 bases removed from V and 3 bases from J, the gap between germline ends came to 7 bases. The DNA of the CDR3 is TGTGCCAGCAGCCAAACAGGGTACACTGAAGCTTTCTTT. This codes for CASSQTGYTEAFF.

The chain has TRBV28 and TRBJ2-1, with D possibly being TRBD2 (6 bases). The V gene's germline CDR1 is MDHEN and CDR2 SYDVKM. Trimming left V 5 bases short and J 14 bases short, with 16 bases between. The CDR3 has 12 residues. The CDR3 loop is CASSSYRRGKFF. CDR3 in DNA: TGTGCCAGCAGTAGTTACAGGCGGGGCAAGTTCTTC.

This clone appeared a few times. The rearrangement joins TRBV7-2 to TRBJ2-1; TRBD2 matches at 7 bases. Germline lookup yields CDR1 SGHTA and CDR2 FQGNSA. CDR3 length: 16 residues. J lost 4 bases, V lost 4 bases, and 10 bases had no gene match. CDR3 nucleotides: TGTGCCAGCAGCTCCCGGGCCGGGACTACTTACAATGAGCAGTTCTTC. It specifies CASSSRAGTTYNEQFF.

V usage is TRBV19 and J usage is TRBJ1-5; D gene ambiguous. The CDR3 runs 13 residues. V was clipped by 10 bases and J by 7 bases, with 17 bases between them. The germline V gene encodes CDR1 LNHDA and CDR2 SQIVND (reference sequence). In nucleotides, the CDR3 is TGTGCCACCCAGCGGGAAATGGGACAGCCCCAGCATTTT. Translating gives CATQREMGQPQHF. The complete variable domain, with remaining parts taken from reference TRBV19 and TRBJ1-5, reads DGGITQSPKYLFRKEGQNVTLSCEQNLNHDAMYWYRQDPGQGLRLIYYSQIVNDFQKGDIAEGYSVSREKKESFPLTVTSAQKNPTAFYLCATQREMGQPQHFGDGTRLSIL.

The gene calls are TRBV9 and TRBJ1-2; a possible D gene is TRBD1 (5 bases). V was shortened by 0 bases and J by 1 base, with 10 bases between the two germline ends. The CDR3 covers 15 residues. Germline assignment: CDR1 SGDLS and CDR2 YYNGEE. The CDR3 DNA reads TGTGCCAGCAGCGTAGATGGAGGGGTTAACTATGGCTACACCTTC. Its protein is CASSVDGGVNYGYTF. The variable domain in full, completed from reference TRBV9 and TRBJ1-2, reads DSGVTQTPKHLITATGQRVTLRCSPRSGDLSVYWYQQSLDQGLQFLIQYYNGEERAKGNILERFSAQQFPDLHSELNLSSLELGDSALYFCASSVDGGVNYGYTFGSGTRLTVV.

The chain is built from TRBV12-3 or TRBV12-4 and TRBJ1-4; TRBD1 is a possible D gene (5 bases). The CDR3 totals 12 residues. Trimming removed 6 bases from V and 8 bases from J, with 10 bases in between. For the CDR3, the DNA is TGTGCCAGCAGGCAGGGTGACGAAAAACTGTTTTTT. Protein product: CASRQGDEKLFF.

The rearrangement joins TRBV7-2 to TRBJ2-1, with 11 bases identical to TRBD2. The length of the CDR3 is 16 residues. V was clipped by 4 bases and J by 7 bases; unmatched bases: 9. Germline V gives CDR1 SGHTA, CDR2 FQGNSA. For the CDR3, the DNA is TGTGCCAGCAGCTCCCGGGGGGCTAGCGGGAGGAATGAGCAGTTCTTC. It encodes CASSSRGASGRNEQFF.

The CDR3 reads CASSMDGGASYGYTF. As DNA, the CDR3 is TGTGCCAGTAGTATGGACGGGGGGGCCTCCTATGGCTACACCTTC. This chain connects TRBV19 to TRBJ1-2; perhaps TRBD1 as D (6 bases). The V and J ends lost 3 bases and 4 bases respectively, with 15 bases between them. Germline V lookup: CDR1 LNHDA, CDR2 SQIVND (reference sequence). The length of the CDR3 is 15 residues.

This chain joins TRBV5-1 and TRBJ1-3, with 7 bases fitting TRBD1. This CDR3 region has 14 residues. The germline gives CDR1 SGHRS, CDR2 YFSETQ. Germline trimming cut 2 bases from V and 7 bases from J; bases unmatched to any gene: 6. CDR3 sequence reads: CASSLEGAKNTIYF. The CDR3 DNA follows: TGCGCCAGCAGCTTAGAGGGGGCAAAGAACACCATATATTTT.

V usage is TRBV4-3 and J usage is TRBJ2-1; a weak D match, TRBD2 (6 bases). The germline V gene encodes CDR1 LGHNA and CDR2 YSLEER. Trimming left V 3 bases short and J 0 bases short, with 15 bases between. CDR3 size: 17 residues. CDR3 in amino acids: CASSQDLASSSYNEQFF. CDR3 nucleotides: TGCGCCAGCAGCCAGGATCTAGCGTCTAGCTCCTACAATGAGCAGTTCTTC.

The CDR3 here is CASSLRAFDGNTIYF. In nucleotides, the CDR3 is TGTGCCAGCAGCCTCAGGGCCTTCGATGGAAACACCATATATTTT. J is TRBJ1-3 and V is TRBV9, with D perhaps matching TRBD1 (5 bases). This CDR3 is built from 15 residues. Germline CDR1 is SGDLS and CDR2 is YYNGEE. V was cut by 4 bases and J by 3 bases, with 14 bases left in between.